Below, 8 T cell receptor beta chains from the same sample are listed, as sequenced in a study of CD8+CD57+ T cells in acquired aplastic anemia (dated by TCRdb to about 2018). Expansion of CD8+CD57+ cells had been shown by flow cytometry in the patients chosen for sequencing. Reads for this sample came from an Illumina HiSeq 2000. Profiling of TCR beta VDJ combinations and CDR3 sequences used genomic DNA as the template. TCRdb redid the processing of the public reads, applying fastp at Q25 and MiXCR, and retained in-frame beta chains. Under each unique CDR3 protein, matching rows form one entry showing the most common genes and DNA. In all, the sample holds under 200,000 distinct CDR3 sequences, and less than 50% of those were seen once. The ten largest clones add up to around 1.8% of the sample. The sequencing sample was made of sorted CD4+, CD8+, or CD8+CD57+ T cells (not recorded which) from PBMCs. These receptors were obtained from a human donor with aplastic anemia.

This sequence joins TRBV29-1 and TRBJ1-4; TRBD1 agrees at 9 bases. From germline, CDR1 is SQVTM and CDR2 ANQGSEA. This CDR3 is 13 amino acids long. The trim removed 4 bases at V and 8 bases at J, leaving 5 bases unmatched. In DNA form, the CDR3 reads TGCAGCGTTGGACGGGGGACAGGGGAAAAACTGTTTTTT. Translated: CSVGRGTGEKLFF.

This clonotype was found once. The V call is TRBV5-4, the J call TRBJ1-2; 8 nucleotides align to TRBD1. CDR1 and CDR2 (germline): SGHNT, YYREEE (reference sequence). This CDR3 contains 14 residues. The V and J ends lost 3 bases and 1 base, in that order; junction bases with no gene match: 2. The CDR3 sequence: CASSSGQDNYGYTF. CDR3 sequence (DNA): TGTGCCAGCAGCTCGGGACAGGATAACTATGGCTACACCTTC.

The sample holds many counts of this clonotype. The chain uses TRBV6-6 and TRBJ2-1, with 7 bases fitting TRBD2. Germline values: CDR1 MNHNY, CDR2 SVGAGI (reference sequence). CDR3 length: 14 amino acids. After removal of 2 bases from V and 8 bases from J, the junction contained 6 bases not matched to a gene. The DNA for the CDR3 is TGTGCCAGCAGTTACGGGCGGGGGAGGGATGAGCAGTTCTTC. Translating it yields CASSYGRGRDEQFF.

In this sample, this clonotype turned up many times. This chain joins TRBV6-1 and TRBJ2-1; D is ambiguous. The CDR3 contains 15 residues. Germline V gives CDR1 MNHNS, CDR2 SASEGT. V lost 1 base and J lost 1, with 8 bases in between. The CDR3 loop is CASSEDSRSYNEQFF. DNA for the CDR3: TGTGCCAGCAGTGAAGATAGTAGATCCTACAATGAGCAGTTCTTC.

CDR3 sequence: CASSPRRTSPLHF. The CDR3, as DNA: TGTGCCAGCAGCCCCCGAAGGACGTCACCCCTCCACTTT. The chain couples TRBV13 to TRBJ1-6; D is uncertain. V gave up 5 bases and J gave up 10 bases, with 12 bases separating them. This CDR3 is 13 amino acids long. Germline V gene data show CDR1 as PRHDT and CDR2 as FYEKMQ (reference sequence).

Comment on this clonotype: One base away lies a much larger clone, so this may be a sequencing read error. The chain couples TRBV11-2 to TRBJ2-7; D is perhaps TRBD1 (8 bases). Germline CDR1 SGHAT, CDR2 FQNNGV. CDR3 length equals 13 residues. Here the CDR3 DNA reads TGTGCCAGCGGCTTAGAACAGGGGGGGGAGCAGTACTTC. It is translated as CASGLEQGGEQYF.

The chain employs TRBV9 and TRBJ2-3; D ambiguous. The CDR3 is 10 residues long. The germline V gene has CDR1 SGDLS and CDR2 YYNGEE. Trimming took 6 bases from V and 8 from J, leaving 7 bases between them. In DNA form, the CDR3 reads TGTGCCAGCACGGTAATTACGCAGTATTTT. This encodes CASTVITQYF.

The J gene is TRBJ2-1, the V gene TRBV29-1; maybe TRBD2 (5 bases). Trimming left V 0 bases short and J 9 bases short, with 15 bases between. Germline CDR1 reads SQVTM; CDR2 reads ANQGSEA. The CDR3 is made up of 14 amino acids. The CDR3 bases are TGCAGCGTTGAAGAGCCCCCGGACTTAAGTGAGCAGTTCTTC. As protein: CSVEEPPDLSEQFF.